The entry that follows covers one T cell receptor (beta chain) sequence. Antigen: not known. The data originate from a study of OX40 agonist ivuxolimab in advanced cancers. Study-level background: Every 2 weeks, ivuxolimab was infused into the patients intravenously at between 0.01 and 10 mg/kg. The study enrolled dose-escalation patients with hepatocellular carcinoma, melanoma, renal cell or head and neck cancer. The study, taken as a whole, reports: Circulating CD4+ and CD8+ T cells showed clonal expansion by week 6 at 0.1 to 3.0 mg/kg.

The germline CDR1 and CDR2 sequences are SEHNR and FQNEAQ (reference sequence). V gave up 6 bases and J gave up 4 bases; unmatched junction bases: 3. This CDR3 contains 14 residues. The method was immunoSEQ multiplex PCR; TCRdb's version includes in-frame clones alone and lacks a portion of them. The sample holds 23,000 or so clones; roughly 81% are singletons and the top ten take under 40%. This specimen was CD4+ or CD8+ T cells sorted from blood, taken in a trial of the OX40 agonist ivuxolimab. The J gene is TRBJ2-5, the V gene TRBV7-9, with 12 bases identical to TRBD1. The sequence was obtained from an adult with an advanced solid tumor such as melanoma, head and neck, liver or kidney cancer. The CDR3 nucleotides are TGTGCCAGCAGTGGGGACAGGGGGCGAGAGACCCAGTACTTC. Encoded protein: CASSGDRGRETQYF. Looking up the rest from reference TRBV7-9 and TRBJ2-5 gives the full variable domain: DTGVSQNPRHKITKRGQNVTFRCDPISEHNRLYWYRQTLGQGPEFLTYFQNEAQLEKSRLLSDRFSAERPKGSFSTLEIQRTEQGDSAMYLCASSGDRGRETQYFGPGTRLLVL.